These 18 T cell receptor beta chains originate from one sample sequenced in a study of blood T cells in healthy people across ages. Primed by a sample-barcoded 5' primer and a J-beta primer mix, a second PCR proceeded for roughly 6 to 12 cycles. TCRdb re-analysed the 5' RACE reads in MiXCR, keeping a single row per CDR3 protein. The sample shows some 1,800,000 distinct CDR3 sequences, 30% to 40% of them seen only once. Material: blood. The receptor set was obtained from a human donor in good health.

J is TRBJ2-1 and V is TRBV14; D perhaps matches TRBD2 (6 bases). This CDR3 contains 15 residues. Germline CDR1 is SGHDN and CDR2 is FVKESK. V lost 6 bases and J 0 bases, leaving 12 bases between the germline ends. CDR3 coding DNA: TGTGCCAGCAGGGATAGCGGCAACTCCTACAATGAGCAGTTCTTC. The encoded protein is CASRDSGNSYNEQFF.

This chain connects TRBV12-3 or TRBV12-4 to TRBJ1-4; the D gene is possibly TRBD1 (5 bases). The CDR3 covers 15 residues. Deletions cut 6 bases from V and 6 bases from J, with 17 bases between. Written as DNA, the CDR3 is TGTGCCAGCAGGGGCGGGGGGATTATTGATGAAAAACTGTTTTTT. It codes for CASRGGGIIDEKLFF.

In DNA form, the CDR3 reads TGTGCCAGCAGCTCACCCGGGGGTGGTTACCCTGAAGCTTTCTTT. Encoded protein: CASSSPGGGYPEAFF. The chain recombines TRBV13 with TRBJ1-1; possible D gene TRBD1, 5 bases. The germline V gene has CDR1 PRHDT and CDR2 FYEKMQ (reference sequence). The CDR3 runs to 15 residues. Trimming stripped 4 bases from V and 6 bases from J, with 18 bases between.

This clonotype was recorded a few times. The chain recombines TRBV7-2 with TRBJ2-5; 10 bases map to TRBD2. V trimming: 2 bases; J trimming: 5 bases; junction bases outside the gene matches: 5. The germline V gene has CDR1 SGHTA and CDR2 FQGNSA. CDR3 length: 15 amino acids. This CDR3 reads CASSLSGTSVETQYF. The CDR3 nucleotides read TGTGCCAGCAGCTTATCGGGGACTAGCGTGGAGACCCAGTACTTC.

This clonotype was counted only a few times. The V gene is TRBV7-8, the J gene TRBJ2-3; no definite D call. This CDR3 is built from 15 residues. Between the trimmed V and J ends, which lost 2 bases and 2 bases, there was a span of 11 bases. Germline V gene sequence: CDR1 SGHVS, CDR2 FQNEAQ. The CDR3: CASSLMAGYTDTQYF. CDR3 DNA: TGTGCCAGCAGCTTAATGGCAGGCTACACAGATACGCAGTATTTT.

This rearrangement joins TRBV20-1 to TRBJ2-1, with 7 bases matching TRBD2. J lost 4 bases, V lost 4 bases, and 10 bases had no gene match. The CDR3 covers 15 residues. Germline assignment: CDR1 DFQATT and CDR2 SNEGSKA (reference sequence). The CDR3 DNA reads as TGCAGTGCTAATCTAGGACTAGAAACATACAATGAGCAGTTCTTC. As protein: CSANLGLETYNEQFF.

This clonotype was seen more than once but under ten times. The gene calls are TRBV6-2 or TRBV6-3 and TRBJ2-3; D possibly corresponds to TRBD1 (6 bases). This CDR3 has 15 residues. Germline lookup yields CDR1 MNHEY and CDR2 SVGEGT. With 6 bases removed from V and 0 bases from J, the gap between germline ends came to 13 bases. CDR3 residues: CASSNIGQSTDTQYF. CDR3 DNA sequence: TGTGCCAGCAGCAATATTGGACAGAGCACAGATACGCAGTATTTT.

In this sample, this clonotype turned up once. This chain uses TRBV20-1 with TRBJ2-4; 12 bases map to TRBD2. The CDR3 has 15 residues. Looked up from germline, CDR1 is DFQATT and CDR2 is SNEGSKA (reference sequence). The J segment lost 13 bases and the V segment lost 3 bases, leaving 13 bases of the junction unmatched. The CDR3 nucleotides are TGCAGTGCTAGTTCCGGGACTAGCGGGTACAATGAGCAGTACTTC. Translation: CSASSGTSGYNEQYF.

This clonotype has more than one count but fewer than ten. This chain connects TRBV7-9 to TRBJ1-5; no clear D. Germline values: CDR1 SEHNR, CDR2 FQNEAQ (reference sequence). V was shortened by 7 bases and J by 8 bases, with 12 bases between the two germline ends. The CDR3 is 12 amino acids. The CDR3 reads CASMGIREPQHF. In nucleotides, the CDR3 is TGTGCCAGCATGGGGATAAGGGAGCCCCAGCATTTT.

The rearrangement uses TRBV4-1 and TRBJ1-5; no reliable D call. This CDR3 comprises 13 residues. Germline V gene data show CDR1 as MGHRA and CDR2 as YSYEKL. Trimming left V 0 bases short and J 8 bases short, with 8 bases between. CDR3 sequence reads: CASSQDLEEPQHF. CDR3 in DNA: TGCGCCAGCAGCCAAGATCTCGAAGAGCCCCAGCATTTT.

There are a few counts of this clonotype. The chain carries TRBV5-1 and TRBJ2-5; 8 bases fit TRBD1. CDR1 SGHRS and CDR2 YFSETQ come from the germline V gene. V dropped 1 base and J dropped 4; count of bases not matched to a gene: 3. The CDR3 contains 14 residues. The CDR3 DNA reads as TGCGCCAGCAGCTTGCAGGGGGCGATAGAGACCCAGTACTTC. Protein sequence: CASSLQGAIETQYF.

This clonotype was detected many times. The junction shows a germline mismatch at one end, possibly a read error. J is TRBJ2-3 and V is TRBV28; D uncertain. The CDR3 is 12 amino acids. Germline V gives CDR1 MDHEN, CDR2 SYDVKM. The CDR3 sequence: CASSLSRDTQYF. The CDR3, as DNA: TGTGCCAGCAGCTTATCAAGAGATACGCAGTATTTT.

This clonotype was seen only a few times. The rearrangement uses TRBV29-1 and TRBJ2-7; D possibly uses TRBD1 or TRBD2 (7 bases each). V was pared by 7 bases and J by 6 bases, with 19 bases between. CDR3 length: 13 amino acids. The germline V gene has CDR1 SQVTM and CDR2 ANQGSEA. The CDR3 sequence: CSAAREGAGEQYF. CDR3 bases: TGCAGCGCCGCGAGGGAGGGGGCTGGCGAGCAGTACTTC.

This clonotype came up a few times. Germline is not matched at one junction end, which may reflect a read error. The V and J genes are TRBV4-1 and TRBJ2-1, with D hard to call. The CDR3 totals 13 residues. CDR1 is MGHRA and CDR2 is YSYEKL in the germline V gene. CDR3 in amino acids: CASSQVPYNEQFF. The DNA for the CDR3 is TGTGCCAGCAGCCAAGTCCCCTACAATGAGCAGTTCTTC.

This clonotype was observed at least ten times. The chain links TRBV12-3 or TRBV12-4 to TRBJ2-7; no clear D. Trimming stripped 4 bases from V and 5 bases from J, with 6 bases between. The CDR3 is 11 residues long. CDR3 in DNA: TGTGCCAGCAGTTACGCACACGAGCAGTACTTC. Amino acid sequence: CASSYAHEQYF.

This clonotype was detected only a few times. V and J are TRBV29-1 and TRBJ2-7; D may be TRBD1 (6 bases). Trimming pared 4 bases from V and 3 bases from J, leaving 10 bases between. Germline loops: CDR1 SQVTM, CDR2 ANQGSEA. The CDR3 has 12 amino acids. CDR3 bases: TGCAGCGTTGGTAGGACAGTCTACGAGCAGTACTTC. Residues: CSVGRTVYEQYF.

The rearrangement links TRBV20-1 to TRBJ2-7; maybe TRBD2 (6 bases). This CDR3 region has 12 residues. V was pared by 5 bases and J by 4 bases, with 12 bases between. Per the germline V gene, CDR1 is DFQATT and CDR2 is SNEGSKA (reference sequence). CDR3 sequence: CSAWKRGYEQYF. The CDR3 nucleotides are TGCAGTGCTTGGAAACGGGGGTACGAGCAGTACTTC.

The chain employs TRBV4-3 and TRBJ2-5, with a possible D match to TRBD1 (6 bases). The CDR3 runs to 15 residues. With 1 base removed from V and 5 bases from J, the gap between germline ends came to 14 bases. Germline CDR1 is LGHNA and CDR2 is YSLEER. CDR3 loop: CASSQVRDKRETQYF. The CDR3 region has the DNA TGCGCCAGCAGCCAAGTACGGGACAAGCGGGAGACCCAGTACTTC.